The clone carrying this T cell receptor (beta chain) showed up just a few times. The antigen is unknown. This entry is derived from a study of T cell responses to AZD1222 COVID-19 vaccine. In the study overall: Some second doses came at about 4 weeks and others at about 12 weeks; these were pooled.

General observations from the study: Vaccine-associated CD4 TCRs ranged over spike, dominating at 160-218 and 743-854. Clonal diversity was possibly underestimated, and the donors were mostly white British, with more females.

Repertoires were generated with immunoSEQ multiplex PCR, while TCRdb's copy carries only in-frame clones and drops some. The data show some 140,000 clones, around 90% seen once. The CDR3 extends over 13 amino acids. Germline V CDR1 and CDR2: MGHRA, YSYEKL. Between the trimmed V and J ends, which lost 2 bases and 5 bases, there was a span of 10 bases. This chain uses TRBV4-1 with TRBJ2-7; D may be TRBD2 (5 bases). This TCR was recovered from an adult in good health. The sequences come from peripheral blood, collected on day 0 of AZD1222 vaccination. This CDR3 reads CASSQSGVNEQYF. Here the CDR3 DNA reads TGCGCCAGCAGCCAATCCGGGGTCAACGAGCAGTACTTC.